This paragraph reports one TCR beta chain. This sample is part of a study of CD8 T cells in Susac syndrome. The V and J ends lost 5 bases and 4 bases, in that order; junction bases with no gene match: 6. This CDR3 has 14 amino acids. CDR1 is SGHAT and CDR2 is FQNNGV in the germline V gene. With random hexamers, 0.5 to 1 ug RNA was reverse transcribed. Amplification of TCR beta CDR3 used immunoSEQ multiplex PCR across 54 Vbeta and 13 Jbeta. TCRdb reanalysed the immunoSEQ multiplex PCR reads using MiXCR and keeps one entry per CDR3 protein. The table has about 440,000 distinct CDR3 sequences, 85% seen once.

The chain is built from TRBV11-2 and TRBJ2-7; 9 bases line up with TRBD1. This clonotype originated in a human donor with multiple sclerosis. The material sequenced was CD8+ T cells from PBMCs. The CDR3 region is CASSMTGGWYEQYF. For the CDR3, the DNA is TGTGCCAGCAGCATGACAGGGGGGTGGTACGAGCAGTACTTC.